Each of the 9 T cell receptor beta chains below was sequenced from the same sample in a study of T cells in Graves' hyperthyroidism and ophthalmopathy. TCR beta CDR3 regions were amplified from RNA. The HTBI primer set drove a first-round RT-PCR of the TCR CDR3. TCRdb itself ran the multiplex PCR reads through MiXCR, one entry per CDR3 protein. Here the sample spans around 250,000 distinct CDR3 sequences, 13% to 15% being singletons. Sequencing was carried out using blood. These receptors came from a woman aged 40 to 50 with Graves' hyperthyroidism that later progressed to Graves' ophthalmopathy.

The chain combines TRBV11-2 with TRBJ1-2; TRBD1 agrees at 9 bases. The CDR3 runs 14 residues. Per germline, CDR1 SGHAT and CDR2 FQNNGV. The trim removed 6 bases at V and 7 bases at J, leaving 9 bases unmatched. In DNA, the CDR3 is TGTGCCAGCAGTATTGGACAGGGGCGGGGTGGCTACACCTTC. Its translation: CASSIGQGRGGYTF.

In its sample, this clonotype was seen a few times. The CDR3 DNA follows: TGCGCCAGCACCTACGGGACAGGGGGAAGCTATGGCTACACCTTC. Translating gives CASTYGTGGSYGYTF. V usage is TRBV5-1 and J usage is TRBJ1-2; 11 bases align to TRBD1. This CDR3 is built from 15 residues. Looked up from germline, CDR1 is SGHRS and CDR2 is YFSETQ. The junction had 8 bases not matched to a gene; V was cut back by 6 bases and J by 4 bases. Variable domain in full (rest from reference TRBV5-1 and TRBJ1-2): KAGVTQTPRYLIKTRGQQVTLSCSPISGHRSVSWYQQTPGQGLQFLFEYFSETQRNKGNFPGRFSGRQFSNSRSEMNVSTLELGDSALYLCASTYGTGGSYGYTFGSGTRLTVV.

This clonotype was detected many times. V is TRBV2 and J is TRBJ2-3; D is unclear. V lost 7 bases, J lost 2 bases, and 10 bases lay in between. The CDR3 is made up of 13 amino acids. Germline V lookup: CDR1 SNHLY, CDR2 FYNNEI. CDR3 in DNA: TGTGCCAGCACCTCCTATTACACAGATACGCAGTATTTT. Its translation is CASTSYYTDTQYF.

This clonotype occurred a few times. Its ends do not fully match the called genes, so a read error is possible. CDR3 amino acids: CASSDLGGARGGLFF. CDR3 coding DNA: TGTGCCAGCAGTGATCTGGGGGGAGCCCGAGGGGGGCTGTTTTTT. This rearrangement joins TRBV2 to TRBJ2-2; either TRBD1 or TRBD2 may fit D (6 bases each). This CDR3 is built from 15 residues. Germline V lookup: CDR1 SNHLY, CDR2 FYNNEI.

There are many counts of this clonotype. The V and J genes are TRBV12-3 or TRBV12-4 and TRBJ2-6, with 7 bases lining up with TRBD1. The CDR3 consists of 18 residues. V gave up 6 bases and J gave up 0 bases; unmatched junction bases: 11. The CDR3 DNA sequence: TGTGCCAGCAGGTCGGGACAGTCCCTTTTCTCTGGGGCCAACGTCCTGACTTTC. This encodes CASRSGQSLFSGANVLTF.

This clonotype was detected many times. CDR3 amino acids: CATHGTGAYEQYF. CDR3 coding DNA: TGTGCCACCCACGGGACAGGGGCCTACGAGCAGTACTTC. V and J are TRBV19 and TRBJ2-7, with 10 bases aligning to TRBD1. Trimming took 10 bases from V and 2 from J; bases not matched to a gene: 5. This CDR3 is built from 13 residues. Germline V gene lookup returns CDR1 LNHDA and CDR2 SQIVND (reference sequence).

This clonotype was detected many times. CDR3 sequence reads: CASSIGGNPFNEQFF. The CDR3 nucleotides read TGTGCCAGTAGTATAGGCGGGAACCCTTTCAATGAGCAGTTCTTC. The gene calls are TRBV19 and TRBJ2-1; weak D call: TRBD2 (6 bases). Trimming pared 1 base from V and 6 bases from J, leaving 13 bases between. CDR1 and CDR2 (germline): LNHDA, SQIVND (reference sequence). The CDR3 covers 15 residues.

This clonotype was seen many times. The rearrangement links TRBV24-1 to TRBJ2-1, with 8 bases identical to TRBD2. J lost 4 bases, V lost 4 bases, and 5 bases had no gene match. The CDR3 runs 15 residues. Germline-derived CDR1 and CDR2 are KGHDR and SFDVKD. CDR3 sequence: CATSEPGLGYNEQFF. Here the CDR3 DNA reads TGTGCCACCAGTGAGCCGGGACTAGGGTACAATGAGCAGTTCTTC.

This clonotype was detected many times. CDR3 in amino acids: CASSTSGTVAKNIQYF. In nucleotides, the CDR3 is TGTGCCAGCAGTACCTCCGGGACAGTAGCCAAAAACATTCAGTACTTC. V gene TRBV27 combines with J gene TRBJ2-4; 7 bases map to TRBD1. The V gene end was trimmed by 5 bases and the J gene end by 0 bases; junction bases not matched to a gene: 7. The germline CDR1 and CDR2 sequences are MNHEY and SMNVEV (reference sequence). There are 16 residues in the CDR3.